This is a list of T cell receptor beta chains from one sample in a study of shared T cell receptors in the human thymus. The assay was immunoSEQ multiplex PCR, and TCRdb's table has in-frame clones only and misses some. The sample lists over 450,000 clones; more than 75% were seen once. This same sample was also part of a study on human thymus T cells.

Sequenced input: thymocytes. These receptors were collected from a boy in the first two years of life with a congenital heart defect. CDR3s include the opening cysteine and the closing phenylalanine or tryptophan.

j_call v_call cdr3_aa
TRBJ2-1 TRBV7-9 CASSFSGRGDEQFF
TRBJ2-4 TRBV4-2 CASSQDRKLADRPLSKNIQYF
TRBJ1-2 TRBV27 CASSFGRFAYGYTF
TRBJ1-4 TRBV30 CAWRPGRGRREKLFF
TRBJ2-2 TRBV4-1 CASRTGAGDTGELFF
TRBJ2-7 TRBV9 CASSVATGGRAEDEQYF
TRBJ2-7 TRBV7-9 CASSLPQGRQGANEQYF
TRBJ1-5 TRBV27 CASSFRDTNQPQHF
TRBJ2-1 TRBV6-1 CASSAPAGIRNEQFF
TRBJ2-1 TRBV11-1 CASSYLQREPYNEQFF
TRBJ2-3 TRBV18 CASSPTGTGLGHTQYF
TRBJ2-3 TRBV5-1 CASSGGLLPGTQYF
TRBJ2-1 TRBV4-1 CASSQEGEASGTSYNEQFF
TRBJ2-7 TRBV2 CASSGGGLSYEQYF
TRBJ2-7 TRBV11-2 CASSGRTHRLQGNEQYF
TRBJ1-2 TRBV6-1 CASSEHRFQGHNDVGPLSRGYTF
TRBJ2-3 TRBV4-2 CASSFRMRAPDTQYF
TRBJ2-1 TRBV5-6 CASSFLTDYNEQFF
TRBJ2-7 TRBV19 CASSSSRTGYAYEQYF
TRBJ2-2 TRBV6-6 CAHTGGEIDGELFF
TRBJ2-2 TRBV5-1 CASSFDIAGGPRELFF
TRBJ2-5 TRBV9 CASSPPRAGGLETQYF
TRBJ2-3 TRBV6-5 CASSYSPGGDTQYF
TRBJ2-7 TRBV10-2 CASMGLAGGLSYEQYF
TRBJ2-1 TRBV7-9 CASSPKVRVGSYNEQFF
TRBJ2-3 TRBV6-5 CASSRDRGLCGQYF
TRBJ2-3 TRBV11-2 CASSLEDRYPVDTQYF
TRBJ2-7 TRBV6-5 CASSYQGSGSSYEQYF
TRBJ2-7 TRBV4-3 CASSQEGRGSYEQYF
TRBJ2-1 TRBV6-1 CASSGGGHRNNEQFF
TRBJ2-1 TRBV23-1 CASSEWRSGRAYEQFF
TRBJ2-5 TRBV4-3 CASSQGGQARETQYF
TRBJ2-1 TRBV9 CASSVAASGRGNEQFF
TRBJ2-7 TRBV19 CASSRTLTKREQYF
TRBJ2-7 TRBV7-9 CASSWTSEQYF
TRBJ1-1 TRBV6-4 CASSGLGGTEAFF
TRBJ2-7 TRBV18 CASSRGYEQYF
TRBJ2-7 TRBV29-1 CSVEEPGGSYEQYF
TRBJ2-3 TRBV27 CASSLSMGLAGHTQYF
TRBJ2-5 TRBV7-8 CASSFLAGVETQYF
TRBJ1-1 TRBV27 CASSLSLGVGTEAFF
TRBJ2-5 TRBV6-1 CASSATSGYLEETQYF
TRBJ2-1 TRBV4-2 CASSQDGGLWGNEQFF
TRBJ2-7 TRBV10-1 CASSDVKGKGYEQYF
TRBJ2-1 TRBV30 CAPKGPQGAGNEQFF
TRBJ1-2 TRBV9 CASSVDSRQGKLGYTF
TRBJ1-2 TRBV5-1 CASSRQDQNYGYTF
TRBJ2-3 TRBV5-4 CASSLVPGLYTQYF
TRBJ2-7 TRBV29-1 CSVVQGSSYEQYF
TRBJ2-3 TRBV15 CATTSGFHTDTQYF